A single sample is the source of the 32 T cell receptor beta chains below, sequenced in a study of T cells after yellow fever vaccination. From the 5' RACE reads, TCRdb called clonotypes with MiXCR, one entry per CDR3 protein. The sample shows about 580,000 distinct CDR3 sequences, about 15% of them seen only once. This specimen was PBMCs, taken roughly 5 days after the first yellow fever vaccination. These receptor sequences come from a man younger than 35 who received the YFV17D yellow fever vaccine.

This chain connects TRBV5-5 to TRBJ2-7; D possibly uses TRBD1 or TRBD2 (5 bases each). The CDR3 is made up of 13 amino acids. Germline CDR1 is SGHKS and CDR2 is YYEKEE (reference sequence). Trimming pared 4 bases from V and 5 bases from J, leaving 13 bases between. For the CDR3, the DNA is TGTGCCAGCAGCGGCCCGGGGCTCGACGAGCAGTACTTC. This encodes CASSGPGLDEQYF.

This chain connects TRBV12-5 to TRBJ2-5, with D perhaps TRBD2 (6 bases). Trimming stripped 0 bases from V and 10 bases from J, with 18 bases between. Germline-derived CDR1 and CDR2 are LGHNT and FRNRAP. This CDR3 spans 15 amino acids. For the CDR3, the DNA is TGTGCTAGTGGTTTGGTATTGGAGGTCCTGGAGGGCCAGTACTTC. It encodes CASGLVLEVLEGQYF.

This clonotype has a handful of counts. V gene TRBV5-6 combines with J gene TRBJ2-2; D remains unclear. CDR1 SGHDT and CDR2 YYEEEE come from the germline V gene. Trimming stripped 4 bases from V and 5 bases from J, with 12 bases between. CDR3 length equals 14 residues. DNA of the CDR3: TGTGCCAGCAGCGCCTTGGCCACGACCGGGGAGCTGTTTTTT. Translation: CASSALATTGELFF.

This chain connects TRBV10-3 to TRBJ2-2, with 11 bases matching TRBD2. This CDR3 region has 18 residues. V shed 5 bases and J 1 base; nucleotides not matched to a gene: 9. The germline gives CDR1 ENHRY, CDR2 SYGVKD. CDR3 sequence reads: CAISLVLAGGLNTGELFF. The CDR3 nucleotides are TGTGCCATCAGTTTAGTCCTAGCGGGGGGATTGAACACCGGGGAGCTGTTTTTT.

In its sample, this clonotype was seen a few times. The chain has TRBV7-2 and TRBJ2-1, with TRBD2 identical over 13 bases. The CDR3 runs to 13 residues. Germline assignment: CDR1 SGHTA and CDR2 FQGNSA. The J segment lost 15 bases and the V segment lost 2 bases, leaving 4 bases of the junction unmatched. CDR3 sequence (DNA): TGTGCCAGCAGCTTACTACTAGCGGGGGGGCCGTTCTTC. It is translated as CASSLLLAGGPFF. Full variable domain (outside the CDR3, taken from reference TRBV7-2 and TRBJ2-1): GAGVSQSPSNKVTEKGKDVELRCDPISGHTALYWYRQSLGQGLEFLIYFQGNSAPDKSGLPSDRFSAERTGGSVSTLTIQRTQQEDSAVYLCASSLLLAGGPFFGPGTRLTVL.

In DNA form, the CDR3 reads TGTGCCAGCAGCCCACCGTACTCTGGAAACACCATATATTTT. It codes for CASSPPYSGNTIYF. This chain uses TRBV5-5 with TRBJ1-3; D uncertain. The CDR3 is 14 residues long. Trimming removed 4 bases at V and 0 bases at J, with 8 bases between. The germline V gene has CDR1 SGHKS and CDR2 YYEKEE (reference sequence).

This clonotype was picked up a small number of times. The chain carries TRBV6-2 or TRBV6-3 and TRBJ2-7, with TRBD2 matching over 14 bases. Germline CDR1 is MNHEY and CDR2 is SVGEGT. V lost 10 bases to trimming and J lost 6 bases; unmatched junction nucleotides: 11. CDR3 size: 15 residues. The CDR3, as DNA: TGTGCCACCCCTACCGGGACTAGCGGGGGTTGCGAGCAGTACGTC. Its translation: CATPTGTSGGCEQYV.

This chain links TRBV5-1 with TRBJ1-2, with D unresolved. V lost 5 bases and J 0 bases, leaving 11 bases between the germline ends. The CDR3 contains 14 residues. Germline assignment: CDR1 SGHRS and CDR2 YFSETQ. The CDR3 DNA reads TGCGCCAGCAGGGCGGAGAGCTCTAACTATGGCTACACCTTC. It specifies CASRAESSNYGYTF.

The J gene is TRBJ2-5, the V gene TRBV7-9; D is perhaps TRBD1 (5 bases). The V and J ends lost 3 bases and 4 bases respectively, with 15 bases between them. Germline CDR1 is SEHNR and CDR2 is FQNEAQ (reference sequence). The CDR3 has 15 amino acids. In nucleotides, the CDR3 is TGTGCCAGCAGCTTGAGGTCAGGGTTGACAGAGACCCAGTACTTC. Protein: CASSLRSGLTETQYF. Full variable domain (remainder filled in from reference TRBV7-9 and TRBJ2-5): DTGVSQNPRHKITKRGQNVTFRCDPISEHNRLYWYRQTLGQGPEFLTYFQNEAQLEKSRLLSDRFSAERPKGSFSTLEIQRTEQGDSAMYLCASSLRSGLTETQYFGPGTRLLVL.

This clonotype was counted between two and nine times. The genes are TRBV7-9 and TRBJ2-1; the D is unclear. Trimming took off 3 bases at V and 5 bases at J, with 11 bases between the two ends. CDR1 is SEHNR and CDR2 is FQNEAQ in the germline V gene (reference sequence). This CDR3 spans 14 amino acids. The chain's CDR3 is CASSFVGGDNEQFF. The CDR3 coding sequence is TGTGCCAGCAGCTTCGTTGGCGGCGACAATGAGCAGTTCTTC.

DNA of the CDR3: TGCAGCGTGGAGGGATGGTCCTCGTCAGATACGCAGTATTTT. Its protein product is CSVEGWSSSDTQYF. The chain carries TRBV29-1 and TRBJ2-3, with D perhaps matching TRBD2 (6 bases). The CDR3 sequence is 14 residues long. Between the trimmed V and J ends, which lost 6 bases and 4 bases, there was a span of 17 bases. CDR1 SQVTM and CDR2 ANQGSEA come from the germline V gene.

In this sample, this clonotype turned up a few times. The genes are TRBV2 and TRBJ1-2; D might be TRBD1 (5 bases). Trimming took 6 bases from V and 6 from J, leaving 11 bases between them. This CDR3 has 12 residues. CDR1 is SNHLY and CDR2 is FYNNEI in the germline V gene. The CDR3 coding sequence is TGTGCCAGCAGGAGGGGACGGGATGGCTACACCTTC. Its protein is CASRRGRDGYTF. The complete variable domain, with remaining parts taken from reference TRBV2 and TRBJ1-2, reads EPEVTQTPSHQVTQMGQEVILRCVPISNHLYFYWYRQILGQKVEFLVSFYNNEISEKSEIFDDQFSVERPDGSNFTLKIRSTKLEDSAMYFCASRRGRDGYTFGSGTRLTVV.

This clonotype has only a few counts. This chain links TRBV28 with TRBJ2-2, with TRBD1 matching 8 bases. In germline, CDR1 is MDHEN, CDR2 SYDVKM. CDR3 length: 15 residues. The trim removed 3 bases at V and 6 bases at J, leaving 6 bases unmatched. This CDR3 reads CASSFTTGGPGELFF. The CDR3, as DNA: TGTGCCAGCAGTTTCACTACAGGGGGTCCCGGGGAGCTGTTTTTT.

This clonotype occurred a few times. The chain couples TRBV9 to TRBJ2-3, with D possibly TRBD1 on 7 matching bases. The CDR3 extends over 17 amino acids. Germline lookup yields CDR1 SGDLS and CDR2 YYNGEE. Trimming cost V 0 bases and J 0 bases, with 14 bases left between them. The chain's CDR3 is CASSVDPRGTSTDTQYF. CDR3 coding DNA: TGTGCCAGCAGCGTAGACCCCAGGGGGACTAGCACAGATACGCAGTATTTT.

This clonotype came up a few times. V gene TRBV7-3 combines with J gene TRBJ2-3; 7 bases line up with TRBD2. V was clipped by 3 bases and J by 6 bases; unmatched bases: 6. The CDR3 is made up of 14 amino acids. Germline CDR1 reads SGHTA; CDR2 reads FQGTGA. In DNA form, the CDR3 reads TGTGCCAGCAGCTTGGCTAGCGGAGGGGATACGCAGTATTTT. Amino acids: CASSLASGGDTQYF.

This clonotype has only a few counts. The CDR3 loop reads CSVLLTPGQGLSSSTGELFF. In DNA form, the CDR3 reads TGCAGCGTTCTACTCACCCCGGGACAGGGGTTGTCTTCGAGCACCGGGGAGCTGTTTTTT. V is TRBV29-1 and J is TRBJ2-2, with TRBD1 identical over 10 bases. J gave up 4 bases and V 5 bases, and 22 bases lay outside the gene matches. The CDR3 spans 20 residues. Germline-derived CDR1 and CDR2 are SQVTM and ANQGSEA.

The CDR3 nucleotides read TGCGCCAGCAGCTTACAGGGCGGGGGGGCCGAAGAGACCCAGTACTTC. It encodes CASSLQGGGAEETQYF. The chain is built from TRBV5-1 and TRBJ2-5, with TRBD2 matching over 9 bases. Germline assignment: CDR1 SGHRS and CDR2 YFSETQ. V lost 2 bases, J lost 3 bases, and 8 bases stayed unmatched. CDR3 size: 16 residues.

The V and J genes are TRBV7-2 and TRBJ2-5; D tentatively fits TRBD1 or TRBD2 (6 bases each). The germline CDR1 and CDR2 sequences are SGHTA and FQGNSA. Trimming removed 3 bases from V and 5 bases from J, with 13 bases in between. The CDR3 sequence is 14 residues long. The CDR3 DNA reads as TGTGCCAGCAGCTTGGGACACGGGGGTGAGACCCAGTACTTC. The encoded protein is CASSLGHGGETQYF.

The chain couples TRBV7-7 to TRBJ2-1, with 7 bases lining up with TRBD1. V shed 4 bases and J 9 bases; nucleotides not matched to a gene: 9. The germline gives CDR1 SSHAT, CDR2 FNYEAQ (reference sequence). The CDR3 totals 14 residues. The CDR3 DNA is TGTGCCAGCAGCTCACAGACAGGGCCGGGTGAGCAGTTCTTC. Translating it yields CASSSQTGPGEQFF.

This clonotype was counted between two and nine times. This chain connects TRBV20-1 to TRBJ2-2; perhaps TRBD1 as D (6 bases). V lost 2 bases and J lost 5, with 15 bases in between. Looked up from germline, CDR1 is DFQATT and CDR2 is SNEGSKA (reference sequence). The CDR3 sequence is 15 residues long. In DNA, the CDR3 is TGCAGTGCTAGAAAAAATCCGCAGGGGACCGGGGAGCTGTTTTTT. This encodes CSARKNPQGTGELFF.

V is TRBV12-3 or TRBV12-4 and J is TRBJ2-2; 8 bases are shared with TRBD1. The CDR3 is 14 residues long. The junction had 8 bases not matched to a gene; V was cut back by 7 bases and J by 7 bases. The DNA for the CDR3 is TGTGCCAGCACACGGACAGGGAGTGGCGGGGAGCTGTTTTTT. This codes for CASTRTGSGGELFF.

This clonotype has a handful of counts. J is TRBJ2-2 and V is TRBV20-1; unclear D gene. Germline-derived CDR1 and CDR2 are DFQATT and SNEGSKA (reference sequence). There are 14 residues in the CDR3. The V and J ends lost 0 bases and 4 bases respectively, with 9 bases between them. The CDR3 sequence is CSARDPGGTGELFF. For the CDR3, the DNA is TGCAGTGCTAGAGATCCCGGTGGCACCGGGGAGCTGTTTTTT.

This chain joins TRBV5-5 and TRBJ1-1; a possible D gene is TRBD1 (6 bases). CDR3 length equals 14 residues. Trimming took off 2 bases at V and 5 bases at J, with 13 bases between the two ends. Germline assignment: CDR1 SGHKS and CDR2 YYEKEE (reference sequence). The CDR3 is CASSFGGPGTEAFF. CDR3 bases: TGTGCCAGCAGCTTTGGGGGGCCGGGAACTGAAGCTTTCTTT. The full variable domain, with the rest looked up from reference TRBV5-5 and TRBJ1-1, is DAGVTQSPTHLIKTRGQQVTLRCSPISGHKSVSWYQQVLGQGPQFIFQYYEKEERGRGNFPDRFSARQFPNYSSELNVNALLLGDSALYLCASSFGGPGTEAFFGQGTRLTVV.

The CDR3: CSVGGQGIYEQYF. The CDR3 nucleotides read TGCAGCGTTGGGGGACAGGGCATCTACGAGCAGTACTTC. The gene calls are TRBV29-1 and TRBJ2-7, with 9 nucleotides matching TRBD1. With V trimmed by 4 bases and J by 3 bases, 4 bases remained unmatched. Germline assignment: CDR1 SQVTM and CDR2 ANQGSEA. This CDR3 region has 13 residues.

The J gene is TRBJ1-3, the V gene TRBV5-5; 7 bases fit TRBD1. J lost 0 bases, V lost 2 bases, and 8 bases had no gene match. The CDR3 totals 17 residues. The germline V gene encodes CDR1 SGHKS and CDR2 YYEKEE (reference sequence). Here the CDR3 DNA reads TGTGCCAGCAGCTTCTCTCCCAGGGGGGACTCTGGAAACACCATATATTTT. This sequence encodes CASSFSPRGDSGNTIYF. Together with reference TRBV5-5 and TRBJ1-3, the CDR3 gives the full variable domain: DAGVTQSPTHLIKTRGQQVTLRCSPISGHKSVSWYQQVLGQGPQFIFQYYEKEERGRGNFPDRFSARQFPNYSSELNVNALLLGDSALYLCASSFSPRGDSGNTIYFGEGSWLTVV.

This clonotype showed up just a few times. The J gene is TRBJ2-6, the V gene TRBV4-1; D is unclear. The CDR3 totals 17 residues. Germline V lookup: CDR1 MGHRA, CDR2 YSYEKL. With 3 bases removed from V and 0 bases from J, the gap between germline ends came to 12 bases. The CDR3 DNA follows: TGCGCCAGCAGCCACCCGTCGGTCCGCTCTGGGGCCAACGTCCTGACTTTC. Protein sequence: CASSHPSVRSGANVLTF.

V gene TRBV6-5 combines with J gene TRBJ2-7; D tentatively fits TRBD1 or TRBD2 (6 bases each). This CDR3 contains 14 residues. Trimming took 2 bases from V and 3 from J, leaving 11 bases between them. Germline assignment: CDR1 MNHEY and CDR2 SVGAGI. CDR3 in amino acids: CASSYRGEFYEQYF. CDR3 nucleotides: TGTGCCAGCAGTTACAGGGGGGAGTTCTACGAGCAGTACTTC.

The chain combines TRBV2 with TRBJ2-3; tentatively, D is TRBD2 (7 bases). The V gene lost 7 bases and the J gene lost 2 bases, with 16 bases spanning the gap. This CDR3 is 15 amino acids long. Germline CDR1 is SNHLY and CDR2 is FYNNEI. The CDR3 protein is CASTIRGGTTDTQYF. The DNA of the CDR3 is TGTGCCAGCACTATAAGGGGGGGGACCACAGATACGCAGTATTTT.

This clonotype was detected a few times. The V and J genes are TRBV10-3 and TRBJ2-7; D is uncertain. Germline V lookup: CDR1 ENHRY, CDR2 SYGVKD. The CDR3 runs to 12 residues. V was shortened by 8 bases and J by 6 bases, with 14 bases between the two germline ends. CDR3 coding DNA: TGTGCCATCCACTCTGAGCCTAGCGAGCAGTACTTC. This encodes CAIHSEPSEQYF.

In its sample, this clonotype was seen a few times. This chain uses TRBV18 with TRBJ1-4; D might be TRBD1 (5 bases). Trimming shortened V by 6 bases and J by 8 bases, and 16 bases separated the two germline ends. Germline CDR1 and CDR2: KGHSH and LQKENI. The CDR3 loop spans 14 amino acids. The CDR3 spells CASSPGTGWEKLFF. CDR3 DNA: TGTGCCAGCTCGCCCGGGACGGGATGGGAAAAACTGTTTTTT.

This clonotype was detected only a few times. This chain uses TRBV4-3 with TRBJ2-7, with D possibly TRBD2 on 6 matching bases. The CDR3 spans 16 residues. V lost 1 base to trimming and J lost 0 bases, with 13 bases between them. Germline V gene data show CDR1 as LGHNA and CDR2 as YSLEER. The CDR3 protein is CASSQGWRGSSYEQYF. For the CDR3, the DNA is TGCGCCAGCAGCCAAGGGTGGCGGGGAAGCTCCTACGAGCAGTACTTC.

This rearrangement joins TRBV7-9 to TRBJ1-1; D not certain. CDR3 length: 14 amino acids. Trimming removed 3 bases at V and 5 bases at J, with 13 bases between. Germline V gene lookup returns CDR1 SEHNR and CDR2 FQNEAQ (reference sequence). The CDR3 reads CASSFDKRGTEAFF. In DNA form, the CDR3 reads TGTGCCAGCAGCTTCGACAAAAGAGGGACTGAAGCTTTCTTT. The whole variable domain, remainder taken from reference TRBV7-9 and TRBJ1-1, is DTGVSQNPRHKITKRGQNVTFRCDPISEHNRLYWYRQTLGQGPEFLTYFQNEAQLEKSRLLSDRFSAERPKGSFSTLEIQRTEQGDSAMYLCASSFDKRGTEAFFGQGTRLTVV.